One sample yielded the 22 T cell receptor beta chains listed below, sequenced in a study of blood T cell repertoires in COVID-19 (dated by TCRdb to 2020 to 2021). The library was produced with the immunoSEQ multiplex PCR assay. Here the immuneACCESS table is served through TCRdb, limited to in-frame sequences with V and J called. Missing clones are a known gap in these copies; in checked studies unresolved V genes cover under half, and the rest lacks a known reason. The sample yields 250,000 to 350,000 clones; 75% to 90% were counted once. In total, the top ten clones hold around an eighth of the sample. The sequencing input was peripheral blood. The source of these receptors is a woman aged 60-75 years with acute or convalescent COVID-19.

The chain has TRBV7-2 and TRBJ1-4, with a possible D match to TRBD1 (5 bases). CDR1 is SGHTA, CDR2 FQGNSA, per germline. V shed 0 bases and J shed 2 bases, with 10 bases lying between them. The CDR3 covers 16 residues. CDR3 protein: CASSLAQGGTNEKLFF. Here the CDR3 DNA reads TGTGCCAGCAGCTTAGCCCAGGGAGGGACTAATGAAAAACTGTTTTTT.

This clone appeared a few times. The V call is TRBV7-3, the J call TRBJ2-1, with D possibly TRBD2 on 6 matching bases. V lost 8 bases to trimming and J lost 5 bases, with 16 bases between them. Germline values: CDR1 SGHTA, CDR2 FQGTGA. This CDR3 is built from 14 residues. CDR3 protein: CASVPGGRNNEQFF. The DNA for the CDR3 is TGTGCCAGCGTACCCGGGGGAAGGAACAATGAGCAGTTCTTC.

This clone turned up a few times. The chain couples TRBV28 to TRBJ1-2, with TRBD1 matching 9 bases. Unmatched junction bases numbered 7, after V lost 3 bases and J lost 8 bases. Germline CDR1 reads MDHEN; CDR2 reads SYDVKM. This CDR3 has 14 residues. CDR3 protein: CASSFRDRAEGYTF. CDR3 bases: TGTGCCAGCAGTTTCCGGGACAGGGCTGAAGGCTACACCTTC.

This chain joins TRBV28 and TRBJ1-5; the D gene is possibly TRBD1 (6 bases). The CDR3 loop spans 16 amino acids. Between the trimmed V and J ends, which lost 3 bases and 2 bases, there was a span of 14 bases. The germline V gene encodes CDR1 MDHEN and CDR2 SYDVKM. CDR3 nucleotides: TGTGCCAGCAGTTTGGTGGGCAGGGGTGGCAATCAGCCCCAGCATTTT. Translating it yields CASSLVGRGGNQPQHF. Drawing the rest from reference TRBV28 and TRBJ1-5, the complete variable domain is DVKVTQSSRYLVKRTGEKVFLECVQDMDHENMFWYRQDPGLGLRLIYFSYDVKMKEKGDIPEGYSVSREKKERFSLILESASTNQTSMYLCASSLVGRGGNQPQHFGDGTRLSIL.

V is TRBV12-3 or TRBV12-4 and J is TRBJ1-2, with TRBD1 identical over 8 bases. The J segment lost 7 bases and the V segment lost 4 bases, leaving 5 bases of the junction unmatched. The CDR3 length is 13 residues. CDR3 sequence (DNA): TGTGCCAGCAGTTGGGACAGGCGTTTTGGCTACACCTTC. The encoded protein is CASSWDRRFGYTF.

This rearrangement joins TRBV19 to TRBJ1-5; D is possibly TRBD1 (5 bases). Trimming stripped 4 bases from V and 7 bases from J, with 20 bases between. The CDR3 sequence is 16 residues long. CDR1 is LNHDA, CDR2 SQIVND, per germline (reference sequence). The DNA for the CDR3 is TGTGCCAGTAGTAACTTTGCCGGCGGGGCTCAGCAGCCCCAGCATTTT. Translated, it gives CASSNFAGGAQQPQHF.

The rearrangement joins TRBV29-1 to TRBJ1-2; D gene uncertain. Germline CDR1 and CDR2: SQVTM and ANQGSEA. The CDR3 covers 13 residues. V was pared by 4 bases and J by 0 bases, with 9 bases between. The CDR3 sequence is CSVGPGSNYGYTF. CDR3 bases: TGCAGCGTTGGTCCGGGTTCTAACTATGGCTACACCTTC.

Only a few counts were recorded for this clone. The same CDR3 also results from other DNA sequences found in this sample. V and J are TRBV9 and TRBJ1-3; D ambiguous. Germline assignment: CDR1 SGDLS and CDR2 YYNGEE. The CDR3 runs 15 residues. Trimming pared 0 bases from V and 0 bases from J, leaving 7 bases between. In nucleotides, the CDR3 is TGTGCCAGCAGCGTAGGTGGCAGCTCTGGAAACACCATATATTTT. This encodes CASSVGGSSGNTIYF.

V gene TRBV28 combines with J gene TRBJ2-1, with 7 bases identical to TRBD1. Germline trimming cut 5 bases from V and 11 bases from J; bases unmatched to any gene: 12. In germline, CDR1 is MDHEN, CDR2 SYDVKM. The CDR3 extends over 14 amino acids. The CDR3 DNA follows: TGTGCCAGCAGTGCAGGCCCGGGACAGCTAAAGCAGTTCTTC. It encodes CASSAGPGQLKQFF.

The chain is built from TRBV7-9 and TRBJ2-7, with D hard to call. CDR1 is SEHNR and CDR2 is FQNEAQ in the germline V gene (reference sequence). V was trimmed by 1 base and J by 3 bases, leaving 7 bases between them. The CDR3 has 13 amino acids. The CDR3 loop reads CASSLVLSYEQYF. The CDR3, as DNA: TGTGCCAGCAGCTTAGTTCTAAGCTACGAGCAGTACTTC.

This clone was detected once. The CDR3 sequence: CASSRRKGTGNEKLFF. CDR3 DNA: TGTGCCAGCAGCCGGAGAAAAGGGACAGGGAACGAAAAACTGTTTTTT. The V and J genes are TRBV7-6 and TRBJ1-4; 9 bases align to TRBD1. Losses at the gene ends were 5 bases for V and 8 bases for J; bases not matched to a gene: 12. Germline-derived CDR1 and CDR2 are SGHVS and FNYEAQ. CDR3 length equals 16 residues.

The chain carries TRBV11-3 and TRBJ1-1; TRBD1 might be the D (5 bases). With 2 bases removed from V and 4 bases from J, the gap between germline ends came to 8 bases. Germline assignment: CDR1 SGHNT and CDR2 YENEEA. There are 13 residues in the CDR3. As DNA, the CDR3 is TGTGCCAGCAGCTTAATGGGGGGCACTGAAGCTTTCTTT. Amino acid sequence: CASSLMGGTEAFF.

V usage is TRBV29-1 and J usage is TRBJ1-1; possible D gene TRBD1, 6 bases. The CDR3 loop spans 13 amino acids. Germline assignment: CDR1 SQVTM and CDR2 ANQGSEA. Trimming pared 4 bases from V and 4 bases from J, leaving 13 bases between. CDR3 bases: TGCAGCGTTGGGGCGGGGGCGGTCACTGAAGCTTTCTTT. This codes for CSVGAGAVTEAFF. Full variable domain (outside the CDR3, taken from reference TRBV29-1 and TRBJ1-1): SAVISQKPSRDICQRGTSLTIQCQVDSQVTMMFWYRQQPGQSLTLIATANQGSEATYESGFVIDKFPISRPNLTFSTLTVSNMSPEDSSIYLCSVGAGAVTEAFFGQGTRLTVV.

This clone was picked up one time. The CDR3 sequence is CASTISGQGIYGYTF. CDR3 nucleotide sequence: TGTGCCAGTACTATTTCCGGACAGGGCATATATGGCTACACCTTC. The chain links TRBV19 to TRBJ1-2; 8 bases line up with TRBD1. Germline values: CDR1 LNHDA, CDR2 SQIVND (reference sequence). This CDR3 has 15 residues. The ends lost 7 bases at V and 5 bases at J; junction bases unmatched: 12.

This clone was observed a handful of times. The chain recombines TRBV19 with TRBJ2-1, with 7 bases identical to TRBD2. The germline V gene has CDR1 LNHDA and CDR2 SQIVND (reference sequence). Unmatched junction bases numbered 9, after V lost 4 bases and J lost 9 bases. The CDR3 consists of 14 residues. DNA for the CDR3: TGTGCCAGTAGTAAGGCAGGGAGGGAGGGTGAGCAGTTCTTC. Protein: CASSKAGREGEQFF. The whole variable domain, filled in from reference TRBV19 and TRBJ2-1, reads DGGITQSPKYLFRKEGQNVTLSCEQNLNHDAMYWYRQDPGQGLRLIYYSQIVNDFQKGDIAEGYSVSREKKESFPLTVTSAQKNPTAFYLCASSKAGREGEQFFGPGTRLTVL.

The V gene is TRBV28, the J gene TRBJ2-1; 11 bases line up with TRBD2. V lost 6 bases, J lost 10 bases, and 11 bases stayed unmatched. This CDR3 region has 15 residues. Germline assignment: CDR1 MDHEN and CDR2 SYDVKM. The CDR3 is CASSRPLAGVMEQFF. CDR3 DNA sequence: TGTGCCAGCAGCCGTCCACTAGCGGGAGTTATGGAGCAGTTCTTC.

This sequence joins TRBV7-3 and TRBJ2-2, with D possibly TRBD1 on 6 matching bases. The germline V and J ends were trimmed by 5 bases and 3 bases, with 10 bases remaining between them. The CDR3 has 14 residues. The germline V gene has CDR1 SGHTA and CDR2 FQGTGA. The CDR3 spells CASSTGTDTGELFF. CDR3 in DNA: TGTGCCAGCAGCACAGGGACGGACACCGGGGAGCTGTTTTTT.

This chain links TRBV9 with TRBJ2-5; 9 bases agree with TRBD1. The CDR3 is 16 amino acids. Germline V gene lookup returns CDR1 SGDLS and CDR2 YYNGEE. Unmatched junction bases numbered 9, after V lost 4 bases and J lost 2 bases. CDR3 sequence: CASSRLDRGIQETQYF. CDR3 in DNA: TGTGCCAGCAGCCGTCTCGACAGGGGGATTCAAGAGACCCAGTACTTC.

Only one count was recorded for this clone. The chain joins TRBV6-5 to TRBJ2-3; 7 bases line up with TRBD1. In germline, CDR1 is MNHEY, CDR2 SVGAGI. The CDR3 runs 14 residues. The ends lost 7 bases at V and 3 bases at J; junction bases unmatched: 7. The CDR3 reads CASTTGDKTDTQYF. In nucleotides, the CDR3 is TGTGCCAGCACTACAGGGGATAAGACAGATACGCAGTATTTT.

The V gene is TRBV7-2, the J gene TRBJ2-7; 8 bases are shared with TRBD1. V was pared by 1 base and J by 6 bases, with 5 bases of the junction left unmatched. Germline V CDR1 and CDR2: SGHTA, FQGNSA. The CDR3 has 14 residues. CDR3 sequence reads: CASSLEVRGREQYF. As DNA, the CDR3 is TGTGCCAGCAGCTTAGAAGTCAGGGGGCGCGAGCAGTACTTC.

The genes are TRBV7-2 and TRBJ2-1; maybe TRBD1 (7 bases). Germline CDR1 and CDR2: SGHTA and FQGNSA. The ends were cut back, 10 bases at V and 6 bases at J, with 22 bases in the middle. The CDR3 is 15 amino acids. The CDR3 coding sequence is TGTGCCACTCACCCAGGGGGGACAGCAATCAATGAGCAGTTCTTC. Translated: CATHPGGTAINEQFF.

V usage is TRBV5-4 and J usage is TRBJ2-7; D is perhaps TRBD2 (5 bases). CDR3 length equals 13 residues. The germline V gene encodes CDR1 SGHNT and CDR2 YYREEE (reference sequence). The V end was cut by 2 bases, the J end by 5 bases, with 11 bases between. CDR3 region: CASSLIGGNEQYF. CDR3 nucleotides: TGTGCCAGCAGCTTAATCGGAGGCAACGAGCAGTACTTC.